The 27 T cell receptor beta chains in this list originate from one sample, sequenced in a study of patients and donors after allogeneic stem cell transplantation. Each CDR3 protein gets one entry after TCRdb re-called the RT-PCR reads with MiXCR. The profile shows about 410,000 distinct CDR3 sequences, approximately 16% of them singletons. The sequenced sample consisted of blood, either unsorted or a sorted T cell fraction (not recorded which). Source of these receptors: a human donor who was either an allogeneic HSCT recipient or a stem cell or donor lymphocyte infusion donor (not recorded which). It is not recorded whose cells these are; they may come from a transplant donor.

This chain uses TRBV7-3 with TRBJ2-3; D possibly uses TRBD1 or TRBD2 (6 bases each). V was pared by 4 bases and J by 2 bases, with 13 bases between. CDR3 length equals 15 residues. Germline CDR1 reads SGHTA; CDR2 reads FQGTGA. The DNA for the CDR3 is TGTGCCAGCAGCTCCACAGGGACTGTCACAGATACGCAGTATTTT. This gives the protein CASSSTGTVTDTQYF. The full variable domain, in which reference TRBV7-3 and TRBJ2-3 provide the parts outside the CDR3, is GAGVSQTPSNKVTEKGKYVELRCDPISGHTALYWYRQSLGQGPEFLIYFQGTGAADDSGLPNDRFFAVRPEGSVSTLKIQRTERGDSAVYLCASSSTGTVTDTQYFGPGTRLTVL.

With regard to this clonotype: Because it lacks the conserved phenylalanine or tryptophan at the end, this CDR3 is likely a read error. This chain uses TRBV18 with TRBJ2-1; TRBD2 agrees at 12 bases. V was clipped by 4 bases and J by 7 bases; unmatched bases: 5. CDR1 is KGHSH, CDR2 LQKENI, per germline. This CDR3 comprises 15 residues. The CDR3 coding sequence is TGTGCCAGCTCACAGCTAGCGGGAGGGCCTAATGAGCAGTTCTCC. This translates into CASSQLAGGPNEQFS.

This clonotype was picked up a small number of times. In DNA, the CDR3 is TGTGCCAGCAGCGTAGGCGCGGACCCAGCGGCTGAAGCTTTCTTT. This encodes CASSVGADPAAEAFF. The chain combines TRBV9 with TRBJ1-1; D remains unclear. V lost 0 bases and J lost 6, with 15 bases in between. The CDR3 spans 15 residues. Germline lookup yields CDR1 SGDLS and CDR2 YYNGEE.

This chain connects TRBV4-1 to TRBJ1-6; D may be TRBD1 (5 bases). The CDR3 extends over 14 amino acids. V shed 5 bases and J shed 9 bases, with 14 bases lying between them. CDR1 and CDR2 from the germline V gene are MGHRA and YSYEKL. The DNA for the CDR3 is TGCGCCAGCAGCAAAGGAAGGGGACGTTCACCCCTCCACTTT. As protein: CASSKGRGRSPLHF.

This chain links TRBV14 with TRBJ2-3; TRBD2 matches at 12 bases. This CDR3 contains 15 residues. CDR1 and CDR2 (germline): SGHDN, FVKESK. V shed 4 bases, J shed 3 bases, and the junction held 2 bases outside the gene matches. CDR3 sequence reads: CASSRTSGITDTQYF. Here the CDR3 DNA reads TGTGCCAGCAGCCGGACTAGCGGGATTACAGATACGCAGTATTTT.

In this sample, this clonotype turned up a few times. CDR3 loop: CASSSNRRGPNTEAFF. CDR3 DNA: TGTGCCAGCAGCTCCAACCGGAGGGGACCGAACACTGAAGCTTTCTTT. This sequence joins TRBV12-3 or TRBV12-4 and TRBJ1-1, with a possible D match to TRBD1 (5 bases). V was trimmed by 6 bases and J by 1 base, leaving 18 bases between them. This CDR3 comprises 16 residues.

This clonotype came up once. This chain joins TRBV7-6 and TRBJ1-3, with TRBD1 as a possible D gene (5 bases). Deletions cut 1 base from V and 4 bases from J, with 11 bases between. CDR1 is SGHVS and CDR2 is FNYEAQ in the germline V gene. The CDR3 runs to 15 residues. The CDR3 sequence is CASSLGRGYGNTIYF. In DNA form, the CDR3 reads TGTGCCAGCAGCTTAGGGAGGGGATACGGAAACACCATATATTTT.

This clonotype was observed many times. The V and J genes are TRBV7-9 and TRBJ2-7; either TRBD1 or TRBD2 may fit D (6 bases each). The CDR3 totals 14 residues. CDR1 and CDR2 from the germline V gene are SEHNR and FQNEAQ (reference sequence). Trimming removed 1 base from V and 7 bases from J, with 14 bases in between. CDR3 DNA: TGTGCCAGCAGCTTAGGGGGGGACACCACGGAGCAGTACTTC. Encoded protein: CASSLGGDTTEQYF. Complete variable domain (other parts from reference TRBV7-9 and TRBJ2-7): DTGVSQNPRHKITKRGQNVTFRCDPISEHNRLYWYRQTLGQGPEFLTYFQNEAQLEKSRLLSDRFSAERPKGSFSTLEIQRTEQGDSAMYLCASSLGGDTTEQYFGPGTRLTVT.

This clonotype was observed a few times. The chain recombines TRBV29-1 with TRBJ1-2; 7 bases align to TRBD1. J lost 6 bases, V lost 7 bases, and 8 bases had no gene match. This CDR3 comprises 12 residues. Looked up from germline, CDR1 is SQVTM and CDR2 is ANQGSEA. The CDR3 protein is CSAGQEIDGYTF. The DNA for the CDR3 is TGCAGCGCAGGACAGGAGATAGATGGCTACACCTTC. The full variable domain, with the rest looked up from reference TRBV29-1 and TRBJ1-2, is SAVISQKPSRDICQRGTSLTIQCQVDSQVTMMFWYRQQPGQSLTLIATANQGSEATYESGFVIDKFPISRPNLTFSTLTVSNMSPEDSSIYLCSAGQEIDGYTFGSGTRLTVV.

The chain is built from TRBV10-3 and TRBJ2-3; D is unresolved. V lost 7 bases and J 0 bases, leaving 8 bases between the germline ends. Germline V lookup: CDR1 ENHRY, CDR2 SYGVKD. The CDR3 runs to 13 residues. The CDR3 is CAINTFSTDTQYF. CDR3 nucleotide sequence: TGTGCCATCAACACGTTTAGCACAGATACGCAGTATTTT.

This clonotype was recorded many times. The chain links TRBV11-2 to TRBJ1-1; no definite D call. There are 12 residues in the CDR3. Looked up from germline, CDR1 is SGHAT and CDR2 is FQNNGV. V was trimmed by 8 bases and J by 4 bases, leaving 11 bases between them. The CDR3 loop reads CASLGGVTEAFF. CDR3 in DNA: TGTGCCAGCCTGGGCGGGGTCACTGAAGCTTTCTTT.

J is TRBJ1-1 and V is TRBV27; no reliable D call. V lost 8 bases and J 5 bases, leaving 9 bases between the germline ends. CDR3 size: 11 residues. CDR1 is MNHEY and CDR2 is SMNVEV in the germline V gene (reference sequence). The CDR3 loop is CASRGRTEAFF. In DNA, the CDR3 is TGTGCCAGCCGAGGGAGGACTGAAGCTTTCTTT.

This clonotype turned up a few times. V gene TRBV6-5 combines with J gene TRBJ1-1; 8 bases are a match to TRBD1. There are 12 residues in the CDR3. Per germline, CDR1 MNHEY and CDR2 SVGAGI. J gave up 11 bases and V 2 bases, and 4 bases lay outside the gene matches. The CDR3: CASSYTTGVAFF. CDR3 in DNA: TGTGCCAGCAGTTACACGACAGGGGTGGCTTTCTTT.

The chain has TRBV20-1 and TRBJ2-4; perhaps D is TRBD1 or TRBD2 (5 bases each). Trimming left V 5 bases short and J 4 bases short, with 18 bases between. In germline, CDR1 is DFQATT, CDR2 SNEGSKA (reference sequence). CDR3 length equals 15 residues. The CDR3 loop reads CSAFPVRDAKNIQYF. The CDR3 region has the DNA TGCAGTGCTTTTCCCGTCCGGGACGCTAAAAACATTCAGTACTTC.

This clonotype turned up a few times. The chain carries TRBV12-3 or TRBV12-4 and TRBJ2-2; 9 nucleotides line up with TRBD2. With V trimmed by 2 bases and J by 0 bases, 4 bases remained unmatched. The CDR3 is made up of 17 amino acids. The CDR3 sequence is CASSLWLAGPNTGELFF. DNA of the CDR3: TGTGCCAGCAGTTTATGGCTAGCGGGGCCGAACACCGGGGAGCTGTTTTTT.

The V gene is TRBV20-1, the J gene TRBJ2-3; D gene ambiguous. V gave up 2 bases and J gave up 0 bases, with 6 bases separating them. Germline lookup yields CDR1 DFQATT and CDR2 SNEGSKA (reference sequence). There are 13 residues in the CDR3. CDR3 in amino acids: CSARSESTDTQYF. The CDR3 DNA follows: TGCAGTGCTAGATCCGAGAGCACAGATACGCAGTATTTT.

This clonotype was observed a few times. The rearrangement uses TRBV7-9 and TRBJ1-1, with no clear D. The CDR3 spans 11 residues. Germline V gives CDR1 SEHNR, CDR2 FQNEAQ (reference sequence). The V end lost 5 bases, the J end lost 11 bases, and 12 bases lay between the germline ends. Written as DNA, the CDR3 is TGTGCCAGCAGCGGAGGCTTTTTGGCTTTCTTT. Protein: CASSGGFLAFF. Filled out from reference TRBV7-9 and TRBJ1-1, the complete variable domain reads DTGVSQNPRHKITKRGQNVTFRCDPISEHNRLYWYRQTLGQGPEFLTYFQNEAQLEKSRLLSDRFSAERPKGSFSTLEIQRTEQGDSAMYLCASSGGFLAFFGQGTRLTVV.

V is TRBV27 and J is TRBJ2-2, with a tentative D call TRBD1 (6 bases). The CDR3 contains 15 residues. The germline gives CDR1 MNHEY, CDR2 SMNVEV (reference sequence). The V gene lost 2 bases and the J gene lost 8 bases, with 15 bases spanning the gap. As DNA, the CDR3 is TGTGCCAGCAGTTTAAGGGGTACACAGGGTGGGGAGCTGTTTTTT. Translation gives CASSLRGTQGGELFF.

This clonotype has at least ten counts. The rearrangement joins TRBV12-3 or TRBV12-4 to TRBJ2-7; a weak D match, TRBD1 (6 bases). This CDR3 has 16 residues. Trimming took 0 bases from V and 3 from J, leaving 15 bases between them. The CDR3 protein is CASSLARTAHGYEQYF. As DNA, the CDR3 is TGTGCCAGCAGTTTAGCGCGGACAGCCCATGGCTACGAGCAGTACTTC.

A single count supports this clonotype. The rearrangement joins TRBV2 to TRBJ2-5, with D tentatively TRBD1 (6 bases). Germline loops: CDR1 SNHLY, CDR2 FYNNEI. With 6 bases removed from V and 5 bases from J, the gap between germline ends came to 28 bases. The CDR3 is 18 residues long. In DNA form, the CDR3 reads TGTGCCAGCAGGCCCGCCCCCCAGGGGTGGGAGTTTAGGGAGACCCAGTACTTC. Translation: CASRPAPQGWEFRETQYF.

The V and J genes are TRBV4-1 and TRBJ2-7; maybe TRBD1 (5 bases). Trimming cost V 1 base and J 3 bases, with 10 bases left between them. The CDR3 is made up of 14 amino acids. Germline V gene data show CDR1 as MGHRA and CDR2 as YSYEKL. The CDR3 region is CASSQGGPVYEQYF. CDR3 nucleotide sequence: TGCGCCAGCAGCCAAGGGGGCCCGGTCTACGAGCAGTACTTC.

This clonotype was seen repeatedly, ten times or more. V usage is TRBV7-8 and J usage is TRBJ1-6; D gene uncertain. The CDR3 runs to 16 residues. Germline V gene lookup returns CDR1 SGHVS and CDR2 FQNEAQ. The V end lost 2 bases, the J end lost 0 bases, and 8 bases lay between the germline ends. CDR3 bases: TGTGCCAGCAGCTTAACGGGGAGCTCCTATAATTCACCCCTCCACTTT. This sequence encodes CASSLTGSSYNSPLHF.

This clonotype showed up just a few times. J is TRBJ1-2 and V is TRBV20-1; a possible D gene is TRBD1 (6 bases). The CDR3 is made up of 15 amino acids. Between the trimmed V and J ends, which lost 3 bases and 2 bases, there was a span of 16 bases. Germline V gives CDR1 DFQATT, CDR2 SNEGSKA (reference sequence). The CDR3 region has the DNA TGCAGTGCTAGGGCCTCCGACAGGCGGAACTATGGCTACACCTTC. Amino acids: CSARASDRRNYGYTF.

This clonotype was seen repeatedly, ten times or more. This chain uses TRBV4-1 with TRBJ1-2; possibly TRBD1 for D (5 bases). The CDR3 runs to 17 residues. CDR1 MGHRA and CDR2 YSYEKL come from the germline V gene. The V end was cut by 2 bases, the J end by 3 bases, with 19 bases between. CDR3 sequence: CASSQLGLLDIYYGYTF. The CDR3 bases are TGCGCCAGCAGCCAACTCGGTTTGCTGGACATCTACTATGGCTACACCTTC.

There are a few counts of this clonotype. The chain has TRBV9 and TRBJ2-5; weak D call: TRBD1 (6 bases). The CDR3 extends over 14 amino acids. V was cut by 0 bases and J by 4 bases, with 10 bases left in between. Germline V gene data show CDR1 as SGDLS and CDR2 as YYNGEE. CDR3 residues: CASSVGQVGETQYF. In DNA form, the CDR3 reads TGTGCCAGCAGCGTAGGACAGGTGGGAGAGACCCAGTACTTC.

The chain uses TRBV6-2 or TRBV6-3 and TRBJ2-7, with D possibly being TRBD2 (5 bases). From germline, CDR1 is MNHEY and CDR2 SVGEGT. The V gene lost 5 bases and the J gene lost 5 bases, with 22 bases spanning the gap. The CDR3 loop spans 16 amino acids. CDR3 region: CASSDPGEIRSHEQYF. In nucleotides, the CDR3 is TGTGCCAGCAGTGACCCTGGGGAGATAAGATCCCACGAGCAGTACTTC.

This clonotype was counted between two and nine times. J is TRBJ2-5 and V is TRBV7-2; 13 nucleotides agree with TRBD2. The CDR3 is 16 amino acids. Germline loops: CDR1 SGHTA, CDR2 FQGNSA. V trimming: 4 bases; J trimming: 3 bases; junction bases outside the gene matches: 5. CDR3 DNA sequence: TGTGCCAGCAGCTCCACTAGCGGGAGGGTGAAAGAGACCCAGTACTTC. It yields the protein CASSSTSGRVKETQYF.